The 5 T cell receptor beta chains in this list originate from one sample, sequenced in a study of OX40 agonist ivuxolimab in advanced cancers. Only in-frame clones appear in the TCRdb table, and some are missing; sequencing was by immunoSEQ multiplex PCR. The sample holds 40,000 or so clones; around 82% are singletons and the top ten take approximately 8.1%. Sequencing was performed on CD4+ or CD8+ T cells sorted from blood, taken in a trial of the OX40 agonist ivuxolimab. The receptors were sampled from an adult with an advanced solid tumor such as melanoma, head and neck, liver or kidney cancer.

V gene TRBV6-5 combines with J gene TRBJ1-5, with TRBD1 as a possible D gene (5 bases). Germline loops: CDR1 MNHEY, CDR2 SVGAGI. The CDR3 runs 14 residues. Trimming took off 2 bases at V and 3 bases at J, with 8 bases between the two ends. CDR3 coding DNA: TGTGCCAGCAGTTACAGGGGAAACAATCAGCCCCAGCATTTT. This codes for CASSYRGNNQPQHF.

The chain is built from TRBV7-6 and TRBJ1-1, with D tentatively TRBD1 (6 bases). CDR1 and CDR2 (germline): SGHVS, FNYEAQ. V was trimmed by 4 bases and J by 4 bases, leaving 13 bases between them. The CDR3 runs 14 residues. CDR3 sequence: CASSSIGGPTEAFF. CDR3 nucleotide sequence: TGTGCCAGCAGCTCAATTGGGGGGCCCACTGAAGCTTTCTTT.

The chain carries TRBV5-1 and TRBJ2-5; D is uncertain. The end of the DNA is better explained by TRBJ2-7, so the J call may be wrong. Germline V gene data show CDR1 as SGHRS and CDR2 as YFSETQ. The CDR3 contains 13 residues. CDR3 sequence: CASSLELTYEQYF. CDR3 nucleotides: TGCGCCAGCAGCTTGGAACTAACCTACGAGCAGTACTTC.

The V and J genes are TRBV5-4 and TRBJ2-5; the D gene is possibly TRBD1 (6 bases). The CDR3 has 17 residues. Trimming took 0 bases from V and 4 from J, leaving 19 bases between them. Germline loops: CDR1 SGHNT, CDR2 YYREEE (reference sequence). CDR3 sequence: CASSLAGRGGRLETQYF. CDR3 nucleotide sequence: TGTGCCAGCAGCTTGGCCGGCAGGGGCGGGCGGCTAGAGACCCAGTACTTC.

The rearrangement joins TRBV27 to TRBJ2-1, with 9 bases identical to TRBD2. CDR1 is MNHEY, CDR2 SMNVEV, per germline (reference sequence). With V trimmed by 3 bases and J by 7 bases, 13 bases remained unmatched. The CDR3 extends over 17 amino acids. CDR3 DNA: TGTGCCAGCAGTTTGACCGGGACTAGCAGCTTGGGGAATGAGCAGTTCTTC. It codes for CASSLTGTSSLGNEQFF.